Listed here are 18 T cell receptor beta chains from one sample, sequenced in a study of TIL therapy for anti-PD-1-resistant metastatic lung cancer. Indicated time point: pre-treatment sample, taken before nivolumab and TIL therapy. Sequencing used immunoSEQ v3. Using immunoSEQ multiplex PCR, the repertoire was profiled, and TCRdb retains in-frame clones only, with some absent. The table lists 50,000 or so clones, 65% to 80% of them singletons. Sequenced material: blood, taken at baseline. The receptors derive from a woman aged 30 to 85 with non-small cell lung cancer.

V gene TRBV5-1 combines with J gene TRBJ2-7, with a weak D call TRBD2 (6 bases). The CDR3 runs to 13 residues. Germline V gene sequence: CDR1 SGHRS, CDR2 YFSETQ. Trimming took off 7 bases at V and 4 bases at J, with 15 bases between the two ends. Here the CDR3 DNA reads TGCGCCAGCGGGCCGGCGGGGTCTTACGAGCAGTACTTC. It encodes CASGPAGSYEQYF.

This clone appeared a few times. The gene calls are TRBV27 and TRBJ2-1; maybe TRBD1 (6 bases). This CDR3 has 14 residues. V was pared by 7 bases and J by 2 bases, with 12 bases between. From germline, CDR1 is MNHEY and CDR2 SMNVEV (reference sequence). The CDR3: CASKLDRTYNEQFF. CDR3 nucleotide sequence: TGTGCCAGCAAACTGGACAGAACCTACAATGAGCAGTTCTTC.

There are a few counts of this clone. V usage is TRBV19 and J usage is TRBJ1-1, with D maybe TRBD1 (5 bases). This CDR3 has 13 amino acids. Germline V gene data show CDR1 as LNHDA and CDR2 as SQIVND (reference sequence). V was clipped by 3 bases and J by 1 base, with 6 bases between them. CDR3: CASSIQGNTEAFF. CDR3 nucleotides: TGTGCCAGTAGTATTCAGGGGAACACTGAAGCTTTCTTT.

The chain couples TRBV10-3 to TRBJ2-2; 13 bases align to TRBD2. CDR1 ENHRY and CDR2 SYGVKD come from the germline V gene. J was trimmed by 3 bases and V by 7 bases; bases with no gene match: 2. This CDR3 is built from 15 residues. The CDR3 DNA follows: TGTGCCATCAAAGGACTAGCGGGGGACACCGGGGAGCTGTTTTTT. Translating gives CAIKGLAGDTGELFF.

The chain couples TRBV4-1 to TRBJ2-1; TRBD2 aligns across 11 bases. CDR1 and CDR2 (germline): MGHRA, YSYEKL. The CDR3 loop spans 16 amino acids. J was trimmed by 3 bases and V by 3 bases; bases with no gene match: 4. CDR3 DNA: TGCGCCAGCAGCCAGTCGACTAGCGGGGACTACAATGAGCAGTTCTTC. This translates into CASSQSTSGDYNEQFF.

This clone was recorded only once. The genes are TRBV28 and TRBJ1-2; 8 positions agree with TRBD1. V lost 5 bases, J lost 1 base, and 6 bases stayed unmatched. From germline, CDR1 is MDHEN and CDR2 SYDVKM. The CDR3 loop spans 15 amino acids. As DNA, the CDR3 is TGTGCCAGCAGTGGGGGACAGGCGGGTAACTATGGCTACACCTTC. This encodes CASSGGQAGNYGYTF.

The rearrangement joins TRBV9 to TRBJ2-1; 8 bases align to TRBD1. V gave up 1 base and J gave up 1 base; unmatched junction bases: 7. Germline loops: CDR1 SGDLS, CDR2 YYNGEE. This CDR3 spans 17 amino acids. The CDR3 loop is CASSVKETGDSYNEQFF. CDR3 sequence (DNA): TGTGCCAGCAGCGTAAAGGAGACAGGGGATTCCTACAATGAGCAGTTCTTC. The variable domain in full, with the rest retrieved from reference TRBV9 and TRBJ2-1, is DSGVTQTPKHLITATGQRVTLRCSPRSGDLSVYWYQQSLDQGLQFLIQYYNGEERAKGNILERFSAQQFPDLHSELNLSSLELGDSALYFCASSVKETGDSYNEQFFGPGTRLTVL.

The chain links TRBV15 to TRBJ2-5; 11 bases are shared with TRBD2. CDR1 LNHNV and CDR2 YYDKDF come from the germline V gene (reference sequence). This CDR3 is built from 13 residues. J was trimmed by 10 bases and V by 5 bases; bases with no gene match: 6. The CDR3 bases are TGTGCCACCAGCTCTCTCGGGACTAGCGGCCAGTACTTC. Its protein product is CATSSLGTSGQYF. The full variable domain, in which reference TRBV15 and TRBJ2-5 provide the parts outside the CDR3, is DAMVIQNPRYQVTQFGKPVTLSCSQTLNHNVMYWYQQKSSQAPKLLFHYYDKDFNNEADTPDNFQSRRPNTSFCFLDIRSPGLGDTAMYLCATSSLGTSGQYFGPGTRLLVL.

This chain connects TRBV28 to TRBJ1-1; D is uncertain. Per germline, CDR1 MDHEN and CDR2 SYDVKM. The CDR3 spans 17 residues. Trimming stripped 4 bases from V and 3 bases from J, with 21 bases between. The CDR3 spells CASSSTGSLGPDTEAFF. The CDR3 nucleotides read TGTGCCAGCAGTTCAACCGGCTCACTAGGTCCGGACACTGAAGCTTTCTTT.

This clone was detected only a few times. This chain joins TRBV18 and TRBJ1-2; TRBD1 aligns across 11 bases. The V and J ends lost 2 bases and 8 bases, in that order; junction bases with no gene match: 7. The germline V gene has CDR1 KGHSH and CDR2 LQKENI. The CDR3 is made up of 15 amino acids. Here the CDR3 reads CASSPSGQGGRGYTF. The CDR3 DNA reads as TGTGCCAGCTCACCATCGGGACAGGGGGGAAGGGGCTACACCTTC.

The rearrangement links TRBV6-5 to TRBJ1-2; D is unresolved. V was cut by 2 bases and J by 5 bases, with 12 bases left in between. Per germline, CDR1 MNHEY and CDR2 SVGAGI. The CDR3 spans 14 residues. CDR3 sequence (DNA): TGTGCCAGCAGTTACGTTCGGGCAGATTATGGCTACACCTTC. Its protein is CASSYVRADYGYTF.

Only one count was recorded for this clone. This chain uses TRBV21-1 with TRBJ2-7. TRBV21-1 is described as a pseudogene. The CDR3 is made up of 18 amino acids. The DNA for the CDR3 is TGTGCCAGCAGCAAACCTTTTGAGGGGGGCGGCAGCTCCTACGAGCAGTACTTC. It codes for CASSKPFEGGGSSYEQYF.

The chain joins TRBV18 to TRBJ2-7; possibly TRBD1 for D (5 bases). The CDR3 totals 13 residues. Trimming cost V 4 bases and J 2 bases, with 9 bases left between them. The germline gives CDR1 KGHSH, CDR2 LQKENI. The DNA of the CDR3 is TGTGCCAGCTCACAACAGGCCCCCTACGAGCAGTACTTC. This gives the protein CASSQQAPYEQYF.

This sequence joins TRBV19 and TRBJ2-5; no definite D call. The CDR3 consists of 13 residues. The germline V gene has CDR1 LNHDA and CDR2 SQIVND (reference sequence). Trimming shortened V by 3 bases and J by 2 bases, and 7 bases separated the two germline ends. CDR3 nucleotides: TGTGCCAGTAGTATTTCGAGTCAAGAGACCCAGTACTTC. Amino acids: CASSISSQETQYF.

This sequence joins TRBV27 and TRBJ2-6; the D gene could be TRBD1 or TRBD2 (5 bases each). Germline CDR1 reads MNHEY; CDR2 reads SMNVEV (reference sequence). The CDR3 spans 17 residues. Deletions cut 5 bases from V and 0 bases from J, with 14 bases between. CDR3 region: CASSPRDGNSGANVLTF. CDR3 in DNA: TGTGCCAGCAGTCCACGGGACGGGAACTCTGGGGCCAACGTCCTGACTTTC.

The gene calls are TRBV19 and TRBJ1-3; D gene ambiguous. The CDR3 consists of 15 residues. Germline V gene lookup returns CDR1 LNHDA and CDR2 SQIVND (reference sequence). The germline V and J ends were trimmed by 5 bases and 0 bases, with 11 bases remaining between them. This CDR3 is CASSDLLNSGNTIYF. The CDR3 nucleotides read TGTGCCAGTAGTGACTTACTCAACTCTGGAAACACCATATATTTT.

The chain uses TRBV15 and TRBJ2-1; D is possibly TRBD1 or TRBD2 (5 bases each). This CDR3 region has 14 residues. The germline V gene has CDR1 LNHNV and CDR2 YYDKDF (reference sequence). V was trimmed by 4 bases and J by 5 bases, leaving 12 bases between them. CDR3 sequence reads: CATSNPGTHNEQFF. In nucleotides, the CDR3 is TGTGCCACCAGCAATCCCGGGACCCACAATGAGCAGTTCTTC.

The rearrangement uses TRBV9 and TRBJ2-1; 7 nucleotides align to TRBD1. The CDR3 runs 15 residues. Germline CDR1 is SGDLS and CDR2 is YYNGEE. The ends lost 5 bases at V and 4 bases at J; junction bases unmatched: 9. The CDR3: CASSATGTEYNEQFF. The CDR3 DNA reads TGTGCCAGCAGTGCCACCGGGACAGAATACAATGAGCAGTTCTTC.